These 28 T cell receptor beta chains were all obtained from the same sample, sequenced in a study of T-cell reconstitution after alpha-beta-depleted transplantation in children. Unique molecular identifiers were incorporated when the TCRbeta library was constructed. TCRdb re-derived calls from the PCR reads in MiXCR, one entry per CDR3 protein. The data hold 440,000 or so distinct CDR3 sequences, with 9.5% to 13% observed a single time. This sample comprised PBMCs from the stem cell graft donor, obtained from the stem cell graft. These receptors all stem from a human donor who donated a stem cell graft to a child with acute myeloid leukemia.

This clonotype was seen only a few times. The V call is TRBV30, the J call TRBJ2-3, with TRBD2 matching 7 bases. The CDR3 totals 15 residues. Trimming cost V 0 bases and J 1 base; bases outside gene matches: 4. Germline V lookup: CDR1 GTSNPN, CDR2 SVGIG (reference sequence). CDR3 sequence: CAWSVLAGGTDTQYF. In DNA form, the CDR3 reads TGTGCCTGGAGTGTACTGGCGGGGGGCACAGATACGCAGTATTTT.

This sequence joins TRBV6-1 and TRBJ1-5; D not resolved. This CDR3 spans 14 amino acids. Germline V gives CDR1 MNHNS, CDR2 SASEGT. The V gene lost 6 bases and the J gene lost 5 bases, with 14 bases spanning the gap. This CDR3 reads CASRPIMSDQPQHF. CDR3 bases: TGTGCCAGCAGGCCCATTATGAGTGATCAGCCCCAGCATTTT.

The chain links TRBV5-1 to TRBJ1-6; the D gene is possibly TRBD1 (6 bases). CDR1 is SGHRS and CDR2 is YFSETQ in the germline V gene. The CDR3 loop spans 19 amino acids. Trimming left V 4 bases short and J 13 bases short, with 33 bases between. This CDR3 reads CASSPGVLAGQPLISPLHF. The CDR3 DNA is TGCGCCAGCAGCCCCGGTGTCTTGGCAGGACAGCCCTTGATTAGCCCCCTCCACTTT. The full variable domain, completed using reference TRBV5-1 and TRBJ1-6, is KAGVTQTPRYLIKTRGQQVTLSCSPISGHRSVSWYQQTPGQGLQFLFEYFSETQRNKGNFPGRFSGRQFSNSRSEMNVSTLELGDSALYLCASSPGVLAGQPLISPLHFGNGTRLTVT.

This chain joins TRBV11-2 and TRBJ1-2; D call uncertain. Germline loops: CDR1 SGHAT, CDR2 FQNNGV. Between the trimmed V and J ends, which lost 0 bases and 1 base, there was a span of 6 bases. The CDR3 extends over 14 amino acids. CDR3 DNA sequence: TGTGCCAGCAGCTTAGACAGCGTTAACTATGGCTACACCTTC. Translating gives CASSLDSVNYGYTF.

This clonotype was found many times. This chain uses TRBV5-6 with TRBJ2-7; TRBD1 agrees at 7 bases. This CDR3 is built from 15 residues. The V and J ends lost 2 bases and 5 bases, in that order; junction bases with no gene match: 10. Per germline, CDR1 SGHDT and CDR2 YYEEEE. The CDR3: CASSLSGTASHEQYF. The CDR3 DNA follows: TGTGCCAGCAGCTTATCCGGGACAGCGTCACACGAGCAGTACTTC.

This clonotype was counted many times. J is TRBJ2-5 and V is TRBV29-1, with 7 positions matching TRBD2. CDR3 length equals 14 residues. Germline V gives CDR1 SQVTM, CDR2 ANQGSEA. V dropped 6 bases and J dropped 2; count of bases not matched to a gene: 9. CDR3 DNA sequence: TGCAGCGTGGGGCTAGTGGGAGGGCAAGAGACCCAGTACTTC. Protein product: CSVGLVGGQETQYF.

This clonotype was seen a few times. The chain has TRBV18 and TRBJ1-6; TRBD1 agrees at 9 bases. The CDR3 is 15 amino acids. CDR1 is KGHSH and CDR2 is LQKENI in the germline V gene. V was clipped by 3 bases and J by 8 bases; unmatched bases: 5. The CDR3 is CASSPSGTGYSPLHF. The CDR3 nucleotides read TGTGCCAGCTCACCCTCCGGGACAGGGTATTCACCCCTCCACTTT. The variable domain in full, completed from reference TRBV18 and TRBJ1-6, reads NAGVMQNPRHLVRRRGQEARLRCSPMKGHSHVYWYRQLPEEGLKFMVYLQKENIIDESGMPKERFSAEFPKEGPSILRIQQVVRGDSAAYFCASSPSGTGYSPLHFGNGTRLTVT.

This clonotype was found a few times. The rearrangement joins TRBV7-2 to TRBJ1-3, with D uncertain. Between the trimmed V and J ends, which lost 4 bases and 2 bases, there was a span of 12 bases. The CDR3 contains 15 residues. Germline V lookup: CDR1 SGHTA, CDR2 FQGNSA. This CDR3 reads CASSSSRQAGNTIYF. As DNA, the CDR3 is TGTGCCAGCAGCTCGTCTCGTCAAGCTGGAAACACCATATATTTT.

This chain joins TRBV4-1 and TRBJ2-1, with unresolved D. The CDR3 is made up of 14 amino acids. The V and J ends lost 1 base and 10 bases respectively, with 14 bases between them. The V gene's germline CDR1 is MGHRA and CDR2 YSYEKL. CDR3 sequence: CASSQVDDFGEQFF. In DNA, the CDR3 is TGCGCCAGCAGCCAAGTGGACGACTTTGGCGAGCAGTTCTTC.

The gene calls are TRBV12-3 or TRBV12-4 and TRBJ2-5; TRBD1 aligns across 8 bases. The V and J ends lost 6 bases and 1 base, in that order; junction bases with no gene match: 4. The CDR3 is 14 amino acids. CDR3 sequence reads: CASRTQGGQETQYF. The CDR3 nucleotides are TGTGCCAGCAGGACACAGGGGGGCCAAGAGACCCAGTACTTC.

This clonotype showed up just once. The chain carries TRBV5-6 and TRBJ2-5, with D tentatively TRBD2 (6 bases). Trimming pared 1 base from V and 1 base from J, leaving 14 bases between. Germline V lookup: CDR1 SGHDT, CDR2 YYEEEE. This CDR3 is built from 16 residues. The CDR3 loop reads CASSLFFVGGQETQYF. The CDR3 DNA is TGTGCCAGCAGCTTGTTTTTTGTGGGGGGCCAAGAGACCCAGTACTTC.

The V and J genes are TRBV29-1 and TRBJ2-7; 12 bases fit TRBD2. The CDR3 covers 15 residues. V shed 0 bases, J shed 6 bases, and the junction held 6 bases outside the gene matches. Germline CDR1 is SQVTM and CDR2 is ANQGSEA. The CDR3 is CSVEDGTSGFLEQYF. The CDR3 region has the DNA TGCAGCGTTGAAGATGGGACTAGCGGGTTCCTCGAGCAGTACTTC.

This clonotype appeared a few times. CDR3 protein: CSVPPGLEVDEQFF. DNA of the CDR3: TGCAGCGTCCCCCCGGGACTAGAGGTCGATGAGCAGTTCTTC. The rearrangement uses TRBV29-1 and TRBJ2-1, with 8 bases that match TRBD2. V shed 6 bases and J 8 bases; nucleotides not matched to a gene: 12. This CDR3 comprises 14 residues. From germline, CDR1 is SQVTM and CDR2 ANQGSEA.

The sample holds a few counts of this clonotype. In DNA, the CDR3 is TGCAGCGTTGAGGGAAACAGTCCCTACGAGCAGTACTTC. Protein: CSVEGNSPYEQYF. The rearrangement joins TRBV29-1 to TRBJ2-7; no definite D call. The CDR3 is made up of 13 amino acids. In germline, CDR1 is SQVTM, CDR2 ANQGSEA. The ends were cut back, 3 bases at V and 2 bases at J, with 11 bases in the middle.

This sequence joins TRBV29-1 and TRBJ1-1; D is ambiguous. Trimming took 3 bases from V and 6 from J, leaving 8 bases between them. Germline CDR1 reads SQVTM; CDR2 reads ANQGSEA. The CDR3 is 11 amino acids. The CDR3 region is CSVDLEAEAFF. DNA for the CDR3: TGCAGCGTTGATTTGGAGGCTGAAGCTTTCTTT. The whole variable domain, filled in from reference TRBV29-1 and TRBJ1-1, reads SAVISQKPSRDICQRGTSLTIQCQVDSQVTMMFWYRQQPGQSLTLIATANQGSEATYESGFVIDKFPISRPNLTFSTLTVSNMSPEDSSIYLCSVDLEAEAFFGQGTRLTVV.

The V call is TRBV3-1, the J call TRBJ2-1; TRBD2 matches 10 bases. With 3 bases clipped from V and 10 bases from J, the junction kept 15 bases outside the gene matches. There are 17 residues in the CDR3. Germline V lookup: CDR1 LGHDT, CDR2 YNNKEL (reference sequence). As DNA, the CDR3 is TGTGCCAGCAGCCAGGGGGTCTGGGCTAGCGGGAGAGTCGAGCAGTTCTTC. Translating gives CASSQGVWASGRVEQFF.

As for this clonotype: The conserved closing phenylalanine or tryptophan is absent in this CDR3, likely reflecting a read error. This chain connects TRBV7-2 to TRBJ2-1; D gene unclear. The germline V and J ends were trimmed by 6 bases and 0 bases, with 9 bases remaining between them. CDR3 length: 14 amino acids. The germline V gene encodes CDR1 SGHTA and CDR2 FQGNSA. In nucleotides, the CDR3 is TGTGCCAGCAGAGGCCGAAGCTCCTACAATGAGCAGTTCTTG. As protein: CASRGRSSYNEQFL.

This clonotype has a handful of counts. DNA of the CDR3: TGTGCCAGCAGAACCATCCTAGGGACCCAACACGGTGAGCAGTTCTTC. This translates into CASRTILGTQHGEQFF. V is TRBV2 and J is TRBJ2-1; D tentatively reads TRBD1 or TRBD2 (5 bases each). Trimming shortened V by 6 bases and J by 9 bases, and 24 bases separated the two germline ends. CDR1 and CDR2 (germline): SNHLY, FYNNEI. This CDR3 contains 16 residues.

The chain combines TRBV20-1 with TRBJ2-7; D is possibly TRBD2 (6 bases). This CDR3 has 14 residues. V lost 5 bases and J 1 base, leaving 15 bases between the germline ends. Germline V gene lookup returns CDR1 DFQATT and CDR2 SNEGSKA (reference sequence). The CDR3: CSAVVAEISYEQYF. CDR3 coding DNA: TGCAGTGCTGTCGTAGCGGAAATATCCTACGAGCAGTACTTC.

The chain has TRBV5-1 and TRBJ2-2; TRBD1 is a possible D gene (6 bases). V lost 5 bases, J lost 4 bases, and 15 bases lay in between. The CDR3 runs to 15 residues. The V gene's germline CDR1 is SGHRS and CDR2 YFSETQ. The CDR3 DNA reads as TGCGCCAGCAGAAGTACAACAGGGTCCACCGGGGAGCTGTTTTTT. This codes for CASRSTTGSTGELFF.

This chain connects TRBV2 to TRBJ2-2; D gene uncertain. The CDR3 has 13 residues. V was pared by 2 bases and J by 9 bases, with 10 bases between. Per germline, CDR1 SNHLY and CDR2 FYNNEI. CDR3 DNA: TGTGCCAGCAGTGAACTTGGTACGAGGGAGCTGTTTTTT. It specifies CASSELGTRELFF.

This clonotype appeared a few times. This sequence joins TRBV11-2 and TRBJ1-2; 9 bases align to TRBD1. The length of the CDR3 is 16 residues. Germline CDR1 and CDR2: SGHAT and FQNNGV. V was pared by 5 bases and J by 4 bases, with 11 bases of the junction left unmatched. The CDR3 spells CASSPVAGQGLYGYTF. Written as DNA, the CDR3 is TGTGCCAGCAGCCCGGTCGCGGGACAGGGTCTCTATGGCTACACCTTC. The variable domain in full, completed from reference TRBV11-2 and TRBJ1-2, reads EAGVAQSPRYKIIEKRQSVAFWCNPISGHATLYWYQQILGQGPKLLIQFQNNGVVDDSQLPKDRFSAERLKGVDSTLKIQPAKLEDSAVYLCASSPVAGQGLYGYTFGSGTRLTVV.

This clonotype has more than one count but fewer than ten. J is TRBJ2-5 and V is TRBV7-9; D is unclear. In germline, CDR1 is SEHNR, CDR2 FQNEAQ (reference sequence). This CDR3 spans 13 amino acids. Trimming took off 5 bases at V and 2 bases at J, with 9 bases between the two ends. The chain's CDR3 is CASSPRRQETQYF. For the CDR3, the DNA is TGTGCCAGCAGCCCGAGGCGGCAAGAGACCCAGTACTTC.

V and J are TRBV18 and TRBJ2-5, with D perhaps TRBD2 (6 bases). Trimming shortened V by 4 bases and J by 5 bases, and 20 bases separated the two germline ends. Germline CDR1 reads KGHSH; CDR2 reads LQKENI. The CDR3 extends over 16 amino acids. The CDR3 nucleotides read TGTGCCAGCTCACACCTCTCCGGCGGGGTCGCTGAGACCCAGTACTTC. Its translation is CASSHLSGGVAETQYF.

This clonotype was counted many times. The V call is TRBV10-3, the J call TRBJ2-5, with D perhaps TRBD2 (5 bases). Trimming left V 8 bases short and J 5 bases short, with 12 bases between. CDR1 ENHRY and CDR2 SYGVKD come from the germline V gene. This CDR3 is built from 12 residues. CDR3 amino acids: CAISRRGETQYF. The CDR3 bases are TGTGCCATCTCTCGGCGAGGGGAGACCCAGTACTTC.

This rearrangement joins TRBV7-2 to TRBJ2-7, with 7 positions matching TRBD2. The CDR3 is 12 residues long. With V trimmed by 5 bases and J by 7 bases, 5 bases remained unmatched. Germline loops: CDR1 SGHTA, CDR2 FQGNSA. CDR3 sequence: CASSQGLVEQYF. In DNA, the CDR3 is TGTGCCAGCAGCCAAGGACTAGTTGAGCAGTACTTC.

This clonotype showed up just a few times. The CDR3 protein is CSAMGLAGTYNEQFF. Here the CDR3 DNA reads TGCAGTGCAATGGGACTAGCTGGCACCTACAATGAGCAGTTCTTC. The J gene is TRBJ2-1, the V gene TRBV20-1, with 9 bases fitting TRBD2. CDR3 size: 15 residues. V gave up 6 bases and J gave up 2 bases; unmatched junction bases: 8. In germline, CDR1 is DFQATT, CDR2 SNEGSKA (reference sequence).

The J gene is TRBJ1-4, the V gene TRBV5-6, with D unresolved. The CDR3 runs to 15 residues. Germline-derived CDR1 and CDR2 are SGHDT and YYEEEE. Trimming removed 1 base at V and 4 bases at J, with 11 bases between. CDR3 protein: CASSLRRILNEKLFF. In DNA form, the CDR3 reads TGTGCCAGCAGCTTGCGACGGATTCTTAATGAAAAACTGTTTTTT.